The 12 T cell receptor beta chains below come from one sample, sequenced in a study of post-analysis software for immune sequencing data. Broader study findings: Higher frequency in patients than in controls was seen for roughly five TRBV segments, with TRBV5-6, TRBV5-1 and TRBV20-1 among them.

These TCRs are of unknown antigen specificity. Incorporated into the TCR beta cDNA libraries were unique molecular identifiers, which served to reduce PCR and sequencing biases. TCRdb ran MiXCR on the PCR reads and lists one entry per CDR3 protein. The sample shows roughly 730,000 distinct CDR3 sequences, roughly 27% of them seen only once. The material sequenced was blood. Receptors originate from a girl aged 10 to 17 with multiple sclerosis.

This chain connects TRBV20-1 to TRBJ2-1; 9 nucleotides align to TRBD1. CDR1 DFQATT and CDR2 SNEGSKA come from the germline V gene (reference sequence). V lost 2 bases to trimming and J lost 5 bases; unmatched junction nucleotides: 4. The CDR3 contains 14 residues. CDR3 sequence: CSARRDRAHNEQFF. In nucleotides, the CDR3 is TGCAGTGCTAGAAGGGACAGGGCCCACAATGAGCAGTTCTTC.

The chain recombines TRBV27 with TRBJ2-1; D is undetermined. The CDR3 contains 16 residues. With 0 bases removed from V and 0 bases from J, the gap between germline ends came to 9 bases. CDR1 is MNHEY and CDR2 is SMNVEV in the germline V gene (reference sequence). CDR3 in DNA: TGTGCCAGCAGTTTATCGGCCTTTAGCTCCTACAATGAGCAGTTCTTC. Its translation is CASSLSAFSSYNEQFF.

V and J are TRBV7-9 and TRBJ2-7, with D unresolved. This CDR3 is 15 amino acids long. V lost 4 bases and J lost 4, with 17 bases in between. Germline CDR1 and CDR2: SEHNR and FQNEAQ (reference sequence). The CDR3 region has the DNA TGTGCCAGCAGCTCAATGAAAATAACAGCTTACGAGCAGTACTTC. It encodes CASSSMKITAYEQYF.

The chain joins TRBV20-1 to TRBJ2-7; D could derive from TRBD1 or TRBD2 (5 bases each). This CDR3 contains 14 residues. V dropped 2 bases and J dropped 4 bases, with 15 bases sitting between them. From germline, CDR1 is DFQATT and CDR2 SNEGSKA (reference sequence). CDR3 residues: CSARHGTAYYEQYF. The CDR3, as DNA: TGCAGTGCTAGACACGGGACCGCTTATTACGAGCAGTACTTC.

In its sample, this clonotype was seen once. The chain recombines TRBV5-1 with TRBJ1-1; possible D gene TRBD1, 5 bases. Germline V gene data show CDR1 as SGHRS and CDR2 as YFSETQ. The CDR3 sequence is 11 residues long. V was pared by 7 bases and J by 8 bases, with 12 bases between. The CDR3 here is CASGTGAEAFF. In DNA form, the CDR3 reads TGCGCCAGCGGCACCGGGGCCGAAGCTTTCTTT.

CDR3 protein: CSARTGTGDYNEQFF. CDR3 sequence (DNA): TGCAGTGCTAGGACCGGGACAGGGGACTACAATGAGCAGTTCTTC. The gene calls are TRBV20-1 and TRBJ2-1; 10 positions agree with TRBD1. The junction had 5 bases not matched to a gene; V was cut back by 3 bases and J by 3 bases. Germline-derived CDR1 and CDR2 are DFQATT and SNEGSKA (reference sequence). The CDR3 is 15 residues long.

There are a few counts of this clonotype. The J gene is TRBJ2-1, the V gene TRBV10-3, with 9 bases that match TRBD2. The CDR3 has 16 residues. Germline CDR1 ENHRY, CDR2 SYGVKD. Trimming took 1 base from V and 7 from J; bases not matched to a gene: 8. The CDR3, as DNA: TGTGCCATCAGTGAGTTAGGAGCGGGAGGATATAATGAGCAGTTCTTC. It is translated as CAISELGAGGYNEQFF.

The DNA for the CDR3 is TGTGCCAGCAGTTTCAAGCGGAGAGACAATGAGCAGTTCTTC. Translation gives CASSFKRRDNEQFF. This chain uses TRBV12-3 or TRBV12-4 with TRBJ2-1, with D tentatively TRBD2 (5 bases). V lost 3 bases and J 5 bases, leaving 11 bases between the germline ends. The CDR3 consists of 14 residues.

The chain is built from TRBV7-9 and TRBJ1-2; possible D gene TRBD1, 6 bases. The CDR3 is 15 amino acids. Trimming stripped 5 bases from V and 2 bases from J, with 15 bases between. CDR1 is SEHNR and CDR2 is FQNEAQ in the germline V gene (reference sequence). CDR3 protein: CASSLSGTPNYGYTF. CDR3 coding DNA: TGTGCCAGCAGCCTATCCGGGACACCGAACTATGGCTACACCTTC. Based on the CDR3 plus reference TRBV7-9 and TRBJ1-2, the full variable domain is DTGVSQNPRHKITKRGQNVTFRCDPISEHNRLYWYRQTLGQGPEFLTYFQNEAQLEKSRLLSDRFSAERPKGSFSTLEIQRTEQGDSAMYLCASSLSGTPNYGYTFGSGTRLTVV.

The chain recombines TRBV27 with TRBJ2-1; TRBD1 matches 7 bases. In germline, CDR1 is MNHEY, CDR2 SMNVEV (reference sequence). The J segment lost 4 bases and the V segment lost 6 bases, leaving 9 bases of the junction unmatched. The CDR3 loop spans 15 amino acids. CDR3 nucleotides: TGTGCCAGCAGGACACCGAGACAGGGATACAATGAGCAGTTCTTC. Residues: CASRTPRQGYNEQFF.

The V gene is TRBV20-1, the J gene TRBJ2-5, with D perhaps matching TRBD2 (7 bases). This CDR3 comprises 18 residues. The germline V and J ends were trimmed by 3 bases and 4 bases, with 27 bases remaining between them. Germline V gives CDR1 DFQATT, CDR2 SNEGSKA (reference sequence). DNA for the CDR3: TGCAGTGCTAGCCCCCCCGGGACTAACAGGGCGATCCGAGAGACCCAGTACTTC. Encoded protein: CSASPPGTNRAIRETQYF.

The chain carries TRBV6-2 or TRBV6-3 and TRBJ1-6; D ambiguous. CDR3 length equals 15 residues. V lost 5 bases, J lost 7 bases, and 15 bases lay in between. Germline CDR1 and CDR2: MNHEY and SVGEGT. The CDR3 protein is CASSTFGRGNSPLHF. The DNA of the CDR3 is TGTGCCAGCAGTACTTTCGGGAGAGGGAATTCACCCCTCCACTTT.